The clone carrying this T cell receptor (beta chain) appeared many times. This entry comes from a study of read filtering for tumor transcriptome and immune sequencing. Looking at the study overall: Patients were around 17 male and approximately 14 female, mean age 65.9 years, range about 45 to 85.

The library was built from 400 ng RNA with molecular barcoded adaptors for alpha/delta and beta/gamma chains. TCRdb passed the reads through MiXCR, listing each CDR3 protein once. Among 55,000 to 60,000 distinct CDR3 sequences listed, 9% to 15% were seen once. The V and J ends lost 5 bases and 4 bases respectively, with 3 bases between them. This CDR3 spans 11 amino acids. Germline V gene data show CDR1 as MNHNS and CDR2 as SASEGT. The V gene is TRBV6-1, the J gene TRBJ1-5; no reliable D call. This sequence was found in a donor over 35 with multiple myeloma. The specimen was a population of CD138-negative cells sorted from bone marrow. The CDR3 region has the DNA TGTGCCAGCAGTCAAAATCAGCCCCAGCATTTT. Amino acids: CASSQNQPQHF.